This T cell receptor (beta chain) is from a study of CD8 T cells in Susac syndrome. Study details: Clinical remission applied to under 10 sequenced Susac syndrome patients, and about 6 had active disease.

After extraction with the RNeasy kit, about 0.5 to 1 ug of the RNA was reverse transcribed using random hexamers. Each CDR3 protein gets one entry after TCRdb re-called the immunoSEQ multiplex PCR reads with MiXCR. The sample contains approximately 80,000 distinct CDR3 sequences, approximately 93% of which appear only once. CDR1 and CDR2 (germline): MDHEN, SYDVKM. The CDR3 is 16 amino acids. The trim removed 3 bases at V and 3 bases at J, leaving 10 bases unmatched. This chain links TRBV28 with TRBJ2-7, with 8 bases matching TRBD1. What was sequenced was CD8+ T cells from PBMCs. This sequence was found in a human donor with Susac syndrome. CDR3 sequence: CASSFLGPDRDYEQYF. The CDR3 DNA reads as TGTGCCAGCAGTTTCCTGGGTCCGGACAGGGACTACGAGCAGTACTTC.